The 19 T cell receptor beta chains below come from one sample, sequenced in a study of blood T cell repertoires in COVID-19. Measured with immunoSEQ multiplex PCR; TCRdb has only the in-frame clones, and not every one. The sample has tens of thousands of clones, roughly four fifths seen once. The specimen was peripheral blood. These receptor sequences come from a man of 80 years or more with COVID-19, enrolled during active disease.

The chain combines TRBV2 with TRBJ2-1, with 9 bases matching TRBD2. Germline assignment: CDR1 SNHLY and CDR2 FYNNEI. CDR3 length equals 17 residues. Trimming at V came to 5 bases and at J to 1 base, leaving 9 bases not matched to a gene. The CDR3 sequence: CASSRGLSGRSYNEQFF. The CDR3 bases are TGTGCCAGCAGTAGGGGGCTGAGCGGGAGGTCCTACAATGAGCAGTTCTTC.

The chain is built from TRBV30 and TRBJ1-4; perhaps TRBD1 as D (5 bases). Trimming removed 8 bases at V and 8 bases at J, with 18 bases between. CDR3 length equals 13 residues. In germline, CDR1 is GTSNPN, CDR2 SVGIG (reference sequence). The CDR3 DNA follows: TGTGCCGGGTCAAGGGGTTTTGAGGAAAAACTGTTTTTT. Protein: CAGSRGFEEKLFF.

J is TRBJ2-7 and V is TRBV5-4, with 14 bases fitting TRBD2. V shed 4 bases, J shed 0 bases, and the junction held 6 bases outside the gene matches. Germline V CDR1 and CDR2: SGHNT, YYREEE (reference sequence). The CDR3 has 17 amino acids. The DNA of the CDR3 is TGTGCCAGCAGCCGGCGGACTAGCGGGGGGCACTCCTACGAGCAGTACTTC. Translating it yields CASSRRTSGGHSYEQYF.

The chain is built from TRBV11-1 and TRBJ1-1; perhaps TRBD1 as D (5 bases). With 5 bases removed from V and 1 base from J, the gap between germline ends came to 14 bases. Germline CDR1 SGHAT, CDR2 FQDESV (reference sequence). The CDR3 is 15 amino acids. The CDR3 protein is CASSNYGGGNTEAFF. CDR3 nucleotides: TGTGCCAGCAGCAACTACGGGGGAGGGAACACTGAAGCTTTCTTT.

The chain joins TRBV19 to TRBJ1-1; 8 bases line up with TRBD1. The CDR3 is made up of 14 amino acids. Germline CDR1 and CDR2: LNHDA and SQIVND (reference sequence). The J segment lost 3 bases and the V segment lost 3 bases, leaving 3 bases of the junction unmatched. The chain's CDR3 is CASSITGGHTEAFF. Written as DNA, the CDR3 is TGTGCCAGTAGTATTACAGGGGGGCACACTGAAGCTTTCTTT.

The chain joins TRBV7-2 to TRBJ2-7; 11 nucleotides match TRBD1. The CDR3 covers 16 residues. The V and J ends lost 4 bases and 4 bases, in that order; junction bases with no gene match: 9. Germline values: CDR1 SGHTA, CDR2 FQGNSA. The DNA of the CDR3 is TGTGCCAGCAGCTCCGCCGGGACAGGGGGAATTTACGAGCAGTACTTC. This encodes CASSSAGTGGIYEQYF. Variable domain in full (rest from reference TRBV7-2 and TRBJ2-7): GAGVSQSPSNKVTEKGKDVELRCDPISGHTALYWYRQSLGQGLEFLIYFQGNSAPDKSGLPSDRFSAERTGGSVSTLTIQRTQQEDSAVYLCASSSAGTGGIYEQYFGPGTRLTVT.

The genes are TRBV30 and TRBJ1-5; D call uncertain. Germline V gene data show CDR1 as GTSNPN and CDR2 as SVGIG (reference sequence). Trimming removed 2 bases at V and 0 bases at J, with 8 bases between. This CDR3 region has 14 residues. This CDR3 is CAWSIGDSNQPQHF. Written as DNA, the CDR3 is TGTGCCTGGAGTATAGGAGATAGCAATCAGCCCCAGCATTTT. The variable domain in full, with the rest retrieved from reference TRBV30 and TRBJ1-5, is SQTIHQWPATLVQPVGSPLSLECTVEGTSNPNLYWYRQAAGRGLQLLFYSVGIGQISSEVPQNLSASRPQDRQFILSSKKLLLSDSGFYLCAWSIGDSNQPQHFGDGTRLSIL.

V usage is TRBV18 and J usage is TRBJ1-1, with D maybe TRBD1 (6 bases). Germline CDR1 KGHSH, CDR2 LQKENI. Trimming shortened V by 1 base and J by 1 base, and 16 bases separated the two germline ends. The CDR3 totals 17 residues. The CDR3 DNA reads as TGTGCCAGCTCACCACAAATCATGCAGGGGAAGAACACTGAAGCTTTCTTT. Translation: CASSPQIMQGKNTEAFF.

The V gene is TRBV6-5, the J gene TRBJ1-3; unclear D gene. Germline CDR1 MNHEY, CDR2 SVGAGI. This CDR3 has 11 amino acids. Trimming took 6 bases from V and 6 from J, leaving 6 bases between them. The CDR3 coding sequence is TGTGCCAGCAGGGTAGTAAACACCATATATTTT. This translates into CASRVVNTIYF.

The chain couples TRBV5-1 to TRBJ2-3, with D perhaps matching TRBD1 (5 bases). Trimming removed 0 bases at V and 1 base at J, with 12 bases between. This CDR3 is 16 amino acids long. Germline-derived CDR1 and CDR2 are SGHRS and YFSETQ. The CDR3, as DNA: TGCGCCAGCAGCTTGGAGGGGCAGGGCCGCACAGATACGCAGTATTTT. Protein product: CASSLEGQGRTDTQYF.

The chain uses TRBV7-2 and TRBJ2-7; D is undetermined. The CDR3 length is 12 residues. Germline assignment: CDR1 SGHTA and CDR2 FQGNSA. Trimming stripped 1 base from V and 3 bases from J, with 4 bases between. The CDR3 region is CASSLVSYEQYF. Here the CDR3 DNA reads TGTGCCAGCAGCTTAGTCAGCTACGAGCAGTACTTC.

The chain combines TRBV7-9 with TRBJ1-2; D unresolved. The CDR3 has 16 residues. Germline V gene sequence: CDR1 SEHNR, CDR2 FQNEAQ (reference sequence). With 10 bases removed from V and 2 bases from J, the gap between germline ends came to 23 bases. Here the CDR3 reads CATLKIRSGVNYGYTF. The CDR3 nucleotides are TGTGCCACTTTAAAAATTAGATCGGGAGTCAACTATGGCTACACCTTC.

The chain uses TRBV6-2 or TRBV6-3 and TRBJ2-6, with D tentatively TRBD2 (6 bases). The CDR3 sequence is 14 residues long. Trimming stripped 5 bases from V and 4 bases from J, with 9 bases between. CDR1 MNHEY and CDR2 SVGEGT come from the germline V gene. The CDR3 region is CASSPAGGANVLTF. The CDR3 DNA sequence: TGTGCCAGCAGTCCCGCGGGAGGGGCCAACGTCCTGACTTTC.

This clone was seen a single time. The chain links TRBV28 to TRBJ1-1; D may be TRBD1 (5 bases). Germline V CDR1 and CDR2: MDHEN, SYDVKM. The V end lost 7 bases, the J end lost 3 bases, and 12 bases lay between the germline ends. CDR3 length: 13 amino acids. CDR3 sequence (DNA): TGTGCCAGCACGATTGGGGCAGACACTGAAGCTTTCTTT. Amino acid sequence: CASTIGADTEAFF.

The chain is built from TRBV7-2 and TRBJ1-1, with unresolved D. Trimming pared 1 base from V and 7 bases from J, leaving 13 bases between. The CDR3 totals 14 residues. The germline V gene has CDR1 SGHTA and CDR2 FQGNSA. For the CDR3, the DNA is TGTGCCAGCAGCTTAGGGCCTAGAGAGAGTGAAGCTTTCTTT. Translating it yields CASSLGPRESEAFF.

The J gene is TRBJ2-5, the V gene TRBV3-1 (or the pseudogene TRBV3-2); 11 bases align to TRBD2. The CDR3 loop spans 17 amino acids. The junction had 9 bases not matched to a gene; V was cut back by 5 bases and J by 1 base. Germline V gene sequence: CDR1 LGHDT, CDR2 YNNKEL (reference sequence). The CDR3 spells CASSGTRLAGLQETQYF. The CDR3 DNA is TGTGCCAGCAGCGGGACCCGACTAGCGGGGCTCCAAGAGACCCAGTACTTC.

Here the CDR3 DNA reads TGTGCCACCAGCAGAGACCGGGGACAGGGCTATCAGCCCCAGCATTTT. It specifies CATSRDRGQGYQPQHF. The chain couples TRBV15 to TRBJ1-5; TRBD1 aligns across 9 bases. Germline loops: CDR1 LNHNV, CDR2 YYDKDF (reference sequence). This CDR3 is 16 amino acids long. V was clipped by 0 bases and J by 5 bases; unmatched bases: 5.

The chain is built from TRBV29-1 and TRBJ1-2, with 7 bases aligning to TRBD1. CDR1 and CDR2 from the germline V gene are SQVTM and ANQGSEA. The CDR3 is 12 residues long. V lost 3 bases to trimming and J lost 3 bases; unmatched junction nucleotides: 1. The CDR3 region has the DNA TGCAGCGTTGACAGGGGGGACTATGGCTACACCTTC. Protein: CSVDRGDYGYTF.

The chain has TRBV5-1 and TRBJ1-2, with D possibly TRBD1 on 5 matching bases. This CDR3 is built from 14 residues. Trimming cost V 7 bases and J 4 bases, with 17 bases left between them. CDR1 and CDR2 (germline): SGHRS, YFSETQ. The CDR3 region has the DNA TGCGCCAGCGCATTGGACACCGAAGGCTATGGCTACACCTTC. It is translated as CASALDTEGYGYTF.